Listed here are 32 T cell receptor beta chains from one sample, sequenced in a study of OX40 agonist ivuxolimab in advanced cancers. The repertoire was sequenced with immunoSEQ multiplex PCR; TCRdb's copy has only in-frame clones and lacks some. Among 90,000 to 150,000 clones listed, 80% to 90% were seen once. The sample consisted of CD4+ or CD8+ T cells sorted from blood, taken in a trial of the OX40 agonist ivuxolimab. These receptors all come from an adult with an advanced solid tumor such as melanoma, head and neck, liver or kidney cancer.

V gene TRBV5-4 combines with J gene TRBJ1-2; TRBD1 agrees at 8 bases. Germline CDR1 is SGHNT and CDR2 is YYREEE (reference sequence). V shed 0 bases and J 5 bases; nucleotides not matched to a gene: 3. This CDR3 contains 14 residues. CDR3 DNA sequence: TGTGCCAGCAGCTTGGATCAGGGGGCTTATGGCTACACCTTC. Translated, it gives CASSLDQGAYGYTF.

The chain is built from TRBV29-1 and TRBJ2-1, with a weak D call TRBD1 (6 bases). The CDR3 extends over 12 amino acids. Germline-derived CDR1 and CDR2 are SQVTM and ANQGSEA. V lost 8 bases, J lost 4 bases, and 12 bases lay in between. The CDR3 reads CSKGDHYNEQFF. The CDR3 DNA reads as TGCAGCAAGGGGGACCATTACAATGAGCAGTTCTTC.

V is TRBV28 and J is TRBJ2-7; TRBD2 is a possible D gene (6 bases). The length of the CDR3 is 14 residues. V lost 4 bases and J lost 2, with 12 bases in between. Germline CDR1 and CDR2: MDHEN and SYDVKM. The CDR3 nucleotides read TGTGCCAGCAGTTCCGGGACTGAGCCCTACGAGCAGTACTTC. Translating gives CASSSGTEPYEQYF.

Remarks on this clone: A junction boundary mismatches the germline segment, possibly from a read error. The chain is built from TRBV2 and TRBJ1-4, with TRBD1 matching over 9 bases. This CDR3 contains 15 residues. Germline loops: CDR1 SNHLY, CDR2 FYNNEI. CDR3 residues: CASRQAPGQGEKLLF. DNA of the CDR3: TGTGCCAGCAGACAGGCACCGGGACAGGGTGAAAAACTGCTTTTT.

The rearrangement joins TRBV7-6 to TRBJ1-1; no clear D gene. V lost 5 bases to trimming and J lost 2 bases, with 9 bases between them. The germline CDR1 and CDR2 sequences are SGHVS and FNYEAQ. The CDR3 has 13 amino acids. The CDR3 DNA follows: TGTGCCAGCAGCGCAGCCTCAAACACTGAAGCTTTCTTT. This codes for CASSAASNTEAFF.

The rearrangement uses TRBV6-1 and TRBJ1-4; D gene ambiguous. The V gene's germline CDR1 is MNHNS and CDR2 SASEGT. V lost 7 bases to trimming and J lost 7 bases, with 16 bases between them. The CDR3 is 14 residues long. CDR3 in DNA: TGTGCCAGCAACCTTAGGAGGGTGGGTGAAAAACTGTTTTTT. The encoded protein is CASNLRRVGEKLFF.

V and J are TRBV19 and TRBJ1-1; D gene uncertain. CDR1 and CDR2 (germline): LNHDA, SQIVND (reference sequence). CDR3 size: 15 residues. V lost 0 bases and J lost 0, with 8 bases in between. CDR3 nucleotides: TGTGCCAGTAGTATAGATTACGGAATGAACACTGAAGCTTTCTTT. It translates to CASSIDYGMNTEAFF.

The chain joins TRBV5-1 to TRBJ2-5; possibly TRBD2 for D (6 bases). Looked up from germline, CDR1 is SGHRS and CDR2 is YFSETQ. V dropped 2 bases and J dropped 5 bases, with 13 bases sitting between them. The length of the CDR3 is 14 residues. The DNA for the CDR3 is TGCGCCAGCAGCTTATTGGAGGGGAGGGAGACCCAGTACTTC. Residues: CASSLLEGRETQYF.

This sequence joins TRBV7-2 and TRBJ2-1; 10 bases align to TRBD2. This CDR3 spans 16 amino acids. Germline CDR1 is SGHTA and CDR2 is FQGNSA. Trimming took 3 bases from V and 6 from J; bases not matched to a gene: 8. CDR3 loop: CASSFIAGGIGNEQFF. In nucleotides, the CDR3 is TGTGCCAGCAGCTTCATAGCGGGGGGAATTGGCAATGAGCAGTTCTTC.

The V call is TRBV5-4, the J call TRBJ1-1; D is ambiguous. V shed 4 bases and J shed 3 bases, with 13 bases lying between them. The CDR3 has 14 residues. Germline V lookup: CDR1 SGHNT, CDR2 YYREEE (reference sequence). CDR3 coding DNA: TGTGCCAGCAGCCTTCCCGCAGCCGACACTGAAGCTTTCTTT. Residues: CASSLPAADTEAFF.

This sequence joins TRBV7-9 and TRBJ1-2, with D uncertain. Germline-derived CDR1 and CDR2 are SEHNR and FQNEAQ (reference sequence). CDR3 length: 14 amino acids. V shed 6 bases and J shed 5 bases, with 16 bases lying between them. The CDR3 DNA is TGTGCCAGCAGTACCAGCGGCAGTGGGTATGGCTACACCTTC. Protein product: CASSTSGSGYGYTF.

This clone was seen a single time. The J gene is TRBJ2-1, the V gene TRBV6-6, with 8 bases aligning to TRBD1. Losses at the gene ends were 7 bases for V and 2 bases for J; bases not matched to a gene: 7. The CDR3 is made up of 15 amino acids. Germline assignment: CDR1 MNHNY and CDR2 SVGAGI (reference sequence). CDR3 residues: CASIPPDRAYNEQFF. CDR3 sequence (DNA): TGTGCCAGCATCCCTCCGGACAGGGCCTACAATGAGCAGTTCTTC.

This chain uses TRBV5-6 with TRBJ2-7, with D unclear. The V and J ends lost 3 bases and 0 bases respectively, with 4 bases between them. The CDR3 extends over 12 amino acids. Per the germline V gene, CDR1 is SGHDT and CDR2 is YYEEEE. The CDR3 coding sequence is TGTGCCAGCAGCTACTTCTCCTACGAGCAGTACTTC. Encoded protein: CASSYFSYEQYF.

This clone was seen once. The chain links TRBV19 to TRBJ1-2; maybe TRBD1 (6 bases). The CDR3 is made up of 13 amino acids. Germline CDR1 reads LNHDA; CDR2 reads SQIVND (reference sequence). V lost 6 bases and J 4 bases, leaving 12 bases between the germline ends. CDR3 protein: CASRAQGSYGYTF. The CDR3 DNA reads as TGTGCCAGTAGGGCGCAGGGGAGCTATGGCTACACCTTC.

This clone appeared a single time. The rearrangement uses TRBV5-6 and TRBJ1-1; D ambiguous. The germline V and J ends were trimmed by 1 base and 1 base, with 5 bases remaining between them. Germline V gene sequence: CDR1 SGHDT, CDR2 YYEEEE. This CDR3 has 13 residues. The CDR3 is CASSLRPNTEAFF. In DNA, the CDR3 is TGTGCCAGCAGCTTGCGTCCGAACACTGAAGCTTTCTTT.

CDR3 nucleotides: TGTGCCAGCAGTGACACGGGTGGGGGAAACACCATATATTTT. Protein product: CASSDTGGGNTIYF. J is TRBJ1-3 and V is TRBV6-5; D is undetermined. CDR3 length: 14 amino acids. The V gene lost 5 bases and the J gene lost 4 bases, with 12 bases spanning the gap. Germline lookup yields CDR1 MNHEY and CDR2 SVGAGI.

The CDR3, as DNA: TGTGCCAGCAGCACAGCGGGACCTCCGGGACAGGGATACAATGAGCAGTTCTTC. Translated: CASSTAGPPGQGYNEQFF. V usage is TRBV21-1 and J usage is TRBJ2-1; TRBD1 was called by the table and not checked on the DNA. TRBV21-1 is annotated as a pseudogene. CDR3 length equals 18 residues.

This rearrangement joins TRBV7-2 to TRBJ2-3; D is undetermined. Trimming stripped 2 bases from V and 2 bases from J, with 8 bases between. In germline, CDR1 is SGHTA, CDR2 FQGNSA. The CDR3 length is 14 residues. The CDR3 bases are TGTGCCAGCAGCTTACTAAGGTTCACAGATACGCAGTATTTT. Translation gives CASSLLRFTDTQYF. The full variable domain, with the rest looked up from reference TRBV7-2 and TRBJ2-3, is GAGVSQSPSNKVTEKGKDVELRCDPISGHTALYWYRQSLGQGLEFLIYFQGNSAPDKSGLPSDRFSAERTGGSVSTLTIQRTQQEDSAVYLCASSLLRFTDTQYFGPGTRLTVL.

The genes are TRBV30 and TRBJ1-4; D unclear. Germline V gene lookup returns CDR1 GTSNPN and CDR2 SVGIG (reference sequence). The CDR3 covers 13 residues. Trimming left V 6 bases short and J 8 bases short, with 16 bases between. DNA for the CDR3: TGTGCCTGTGGCAAGAACCCGGGGGAAAAACTGTTTTTT. Residues: CACGKNPGEKLFF.

The chain recombines TRBV7-2 with TRBJ1-2; D gene uncertain. Trimming shortened V by 7 bases and J by 6 bases, and 12 bases separated the two germline ends. Germline assignment: CDR1 SGHTA and CDR2 FQGNSA. The CDR3 extends over 12 amino acids. Written as DNA, the CDR3 is TGTGCCAGCACGGAAGGGAGCCATGGCTACACCTTC. It codes for CASTEGSHGYTF. Together with reference TRBV7-2 and TRBJ1-2, the CDR3 gives the full variable domain: GAGVSQSPSNKVTEKGKDVELRCDPISGHTALYWYRQSLGQGLEFLIYFQGNSAPDKSGLPSDRFSAERTGGSVSTLTIQRTQQEDSAVYLCASTEGSHGYTFGSGTRLTVV.

The genes are TRBV5-8 and TRBJ2-3; 9 bases match TRBD2. Germline-derived CDR1 and CDR2 are SGHTS and YDEGEE. Trimming removed 4 bases from V and 1 base from J; junction bases left unmatched: 4. This CDR3 is built from 15 residues. For the CDR3, the DNA is TGTGCCAGCAGCCGGAGCGGGGGGCGCACAGATACGCAGTATTTT. It yields the protein CASSRSGGRTDTQYF.

The rearrangement links TRBV7-2 to TRBJ2-1; D perhaps matches TRBD1 (7 bases). Germline-derived CDR1 and CDR2 are SGHTA and FQGNSA. There are 15 residues in the CDR3. Between the trimmed V and J ends, which lost 5 bases and 3 bases, there was a span of 14 bases. For the CDR3, the DNA is TGTGCCAGCAGCCCCCAGGGGGGAGACTACAATGAGCAGTTCTTC. Its protein product is CASSPQGGDYNEQFF.

This sequence joins TRBV5-5 and TRBJ1-3; 10 bases line up with TRBD1. The CDR3 is made up of 15 amino acids. V dropped 4 bases and J dropped 4; count of bases not matched to a gene: 5. The germline V gene encodes CDR1 SGHKS and CDR2 YYEKEE (reference sequence). CDR3 protein: CASSRGTGEGNTIYF. The CDR3 DNA reads as TGTGCCAGCAGCCGGGGGACAGGGGAAGGAAACACCATATATTTT.

The J gene is TRBJ1-2, the V gene TRBV5-5; D call uncertain. Germline assignment: CDR1 SGHKS and CDR2 YYEKEE (reference sequence). This CDR3 has 15 residues. Between the trimmed V and J ends, which lost 4 bases and 5 bases, there was a span of 18 bases. In DNA, the CDR3 is TGTGCCAGCAGCCGACCTGGGGAGGGTAAATATGGCTACACCTTC. This encodes CASSRPGEGKYGYTF.

There are a few counts of this clone. V usage is TRBV28 and J usage is TRBJ1-6; 7 bases map to TRBD1. This CDR3 comprises 14 residues. V lost 6 bases to trimming and J lost 7 bases; unmatched junction nucleotides: 6. Germline V gene data show CDR1 as MDHEN and CDR2 as SYDVKM. This chain's CDR3 is CASRPGTVNSPLHF. The CDR3 bases are TGTGCCAGCAGACCAGGGACAGTAAATTCACCCCTCCACTTT.

Here the CDR3 DNA reads TGTGCCAGCAGCGTGTCTCCTCAGAAGGTGGAGACCCAGTACTTC. The encoded protein is CASSVSPQKVETQYF. The V call is TRBV9, the J call TRBJ2-5; D gene uncertain. The CDR3 covers 15 residues. Trimming cost V 2 bases and J 5 bases, with 16 bases left between them. Per germline, CDR1 SGDLS and CDR2 YYNGEE.

The chain carries TRBV7-9 and TRBJ1-4; D possibly corresponds to TRBD1 (5 bases). Trimming pared 1 base from V and 8 bases from J, leaving 14 bases between. The CDR3 runs 15 residues. The germline CDR1 and CDR2 sequences are SEHNR and FQNEAQ (reference sequence). The CDR3 reads CASSLVVAGREKLFF. CDR3 bases: TGTGCCAGCAGCTTAGTAGTGGCAGGGCGGGAAAAACTGTTTTTT. Complete variable domain (other parts from reference TRBV7-9 and TRBJ1-4): DTGVSQNPRHKITKRGQNVTFRCDPISEHNRLYWYRQTLGQGPEFLTYFQNEAQLEKSRLLSDRFSAERPKGSFSTLEIQRTEQGDSAMYLCASSLVVAGREKLFFGSGTQLSVL.

The chain carries TRBV30 and TRBJ1-1; perhaps TRBD1 as D (6 bases). The CDR3 loop spans 13 amino acids. Per the germline V gene, CDR1 is GTSNPN and CDR2 is SVGIG (reference sequence). Trimming stripped 0 bases from V and 4 bases from J, with 9 bases between. CDR3 coding DNA: TGTGCCTGGAGTGTTCAGGGGACCACTGAAGCTTTCTTT. Protein: CAWSVQGTTEAFF.

In its sample, this clone was seen a few times. This rearrangement joins TRBV6-1 to TRBJ1-1; no definite D call. The CDR3 spans 14 residues. V lost 8 bases and J lost 4, with 17 bases in between. Germline CDR1 is MNHNS and CDR2 is SASEGT. The CDR3 region has the DNA TGTGCCAGCGTGGATGACCCGGCGACCACTGAAGCTTTCTTT. Amino acids: CASVDDPATTEAFF.

The chain recombines TRBV27 with TRBJ2-4, with 9 bases fitting TRBD2. Trimming cost V 3 bases and J 6 bases; bases outside gene matches: 6. CDR1 and CDR2 from the germline V gene are MNHEY and SMNVEV (reference sequence). This CDR3 has 15 amino acids. For the CDR3, the DNA is TGTGCCAGCAGTTTTGGCGGGGGGGCCGCAAACATTCAGTACTTC. Translation: CASSFGGGAANIQYF.

This clone was observed once. The gene calls are TRBV9 and TRBJ2-1; D remains unclear. V dropped 4 bases and J dropped 4 bases, with 6 bases sitting between them. The CDR3 spans 12 residues. Germline V CDR1 and CDR2: SGDLS, YYNGEE. CDR3 sequence (DNA): TGTGCCAGCAGCCCCACTTACAATGAGCAGTTCTTC. Its protein is CASSPTYNEQFF.

V usage is TRBV6-6 and J usage is TRBJ2-5; TRBD2 is a possible D gene (7 bases). The end of the DNA aligns better with TRBJ2-7, so the J call may be wrong. CDR1 and CDR2 from the germline V gene are MNHNY and SVGAGI (reference sequence). This CDR3 comprises 13 residues. The CDR3 DNA reads TGTGCCAGCAGTTCTATTAGGGGGGGCGAGCAGTACTTC. Translated: CASSSIRGGEQYF.